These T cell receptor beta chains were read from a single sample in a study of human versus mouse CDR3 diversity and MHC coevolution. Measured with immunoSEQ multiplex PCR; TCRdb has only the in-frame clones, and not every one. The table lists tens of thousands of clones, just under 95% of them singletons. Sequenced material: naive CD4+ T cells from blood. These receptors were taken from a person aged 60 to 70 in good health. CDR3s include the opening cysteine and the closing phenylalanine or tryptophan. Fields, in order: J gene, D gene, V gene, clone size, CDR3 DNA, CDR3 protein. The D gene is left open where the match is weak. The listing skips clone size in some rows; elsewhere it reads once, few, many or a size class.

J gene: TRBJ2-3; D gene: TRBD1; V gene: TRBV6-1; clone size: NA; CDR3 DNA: TGTGCCAGCAGTGAAACAGGGGGGTCAGATACGCAGTATTTT; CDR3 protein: CASSETGGSDTQYF
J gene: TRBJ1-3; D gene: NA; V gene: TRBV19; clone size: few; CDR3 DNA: TGTGCCAGTAGCCGAACAGTACCCTCTGGAAACACCATATATTTT; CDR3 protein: CASSRTVPSGNTIYF
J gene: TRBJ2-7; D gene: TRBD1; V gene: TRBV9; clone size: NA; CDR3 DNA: TGTGCCAGCAGCCCACAGGGGTTCGCCTACGAGCAGTACTTC; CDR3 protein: CASSPQGFAYEQYF
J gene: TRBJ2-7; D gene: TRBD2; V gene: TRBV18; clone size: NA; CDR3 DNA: TGTGCCAGCTCTAAAGCGGGATTGGGCTACGAGCAGTACTTC; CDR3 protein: CASSKAGLGYEQYF
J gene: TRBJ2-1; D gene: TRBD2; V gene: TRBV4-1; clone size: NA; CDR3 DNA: TGCGCCAGCAGCCAAGATAGGGCTAGCGGGAGGGCCGGCAATGAGCAGTTCTTC; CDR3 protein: CASSQDRASGRAGNEQFF
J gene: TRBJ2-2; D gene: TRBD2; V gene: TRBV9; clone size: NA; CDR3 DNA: TGTGCCAGCAGCGTAGAGAGTAGCGGGAGCCCCCGAACCGGGGAGCTGTTTTTT; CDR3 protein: CASSVESSGSPRTGELFF
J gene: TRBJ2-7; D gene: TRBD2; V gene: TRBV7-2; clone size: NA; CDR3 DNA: TGTGCCAGCAGCGCAACTAGCGGGAGAAGTGGGGCGGGCGAGCAGTACTTC; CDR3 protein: CASSATSGRSGAGEQYF
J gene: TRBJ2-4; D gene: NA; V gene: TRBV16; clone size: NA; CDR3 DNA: TGTGCCAGCAGCCCCCCGGGGTCACGGGGAGCCAAAAACATTCAGTACTTC; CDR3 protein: CASSPPGSRGAKNIQYF
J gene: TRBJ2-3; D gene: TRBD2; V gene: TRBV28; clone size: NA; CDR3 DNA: TGTGCCAGCAGCCTCCCCGGGACTAGCAGCCCAGATACGCAGTATTTT; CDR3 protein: CASSLPGTSSPDTQYF
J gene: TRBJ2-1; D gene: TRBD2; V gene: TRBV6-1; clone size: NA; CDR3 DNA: TGTGCCAGCAGTGGGATGCGGGGGTCCTACAATGAGCAGTTCTTC; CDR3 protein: CASSGMRGSYNEQFF
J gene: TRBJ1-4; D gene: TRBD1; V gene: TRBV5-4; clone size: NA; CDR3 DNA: TGTGCCAGCAGCTTAAATCCCGGGACAGGGTCTGAAAAACTGTTTTTT; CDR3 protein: CASSLNPGTGSEKLFF
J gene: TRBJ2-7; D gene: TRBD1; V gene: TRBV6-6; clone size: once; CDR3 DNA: TGTGCCAGCAGGCTCGGACAGGACCCGTCCTACGAGCAGTACTTC; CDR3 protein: CASRLGQDPSYEQYF
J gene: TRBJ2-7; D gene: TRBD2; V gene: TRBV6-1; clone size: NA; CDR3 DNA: TGTGCCAGTAATGGCGGGAGGCTACCCTACGAGCAGTACTTC; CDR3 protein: CASNGGRLPYEQYF
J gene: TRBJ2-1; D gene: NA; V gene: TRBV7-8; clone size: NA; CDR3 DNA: TGTGCCAGCAGCCTGCGGTCGAGCTCCTACAATGAGCAGTTCTTC; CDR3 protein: CASSLRSSSYNEQFF
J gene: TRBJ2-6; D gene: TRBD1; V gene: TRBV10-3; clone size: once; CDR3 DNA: TGTGCCACAAATAGGCTCGGACAGGGAACAGGTGGGGCCAACGTCCTGACTTTC; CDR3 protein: CATNRLGQGTGGANVLTF
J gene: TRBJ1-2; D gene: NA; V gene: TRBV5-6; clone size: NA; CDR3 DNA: TGTGCCAGCAGCTTACGGACGGGGAAATCCGGGAATGGCTACACCTTC; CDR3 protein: CASSLRTGKSGNGYTF
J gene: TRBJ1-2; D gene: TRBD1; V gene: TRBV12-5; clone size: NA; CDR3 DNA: TGTGCTAGTGGTTTGGGGTTGGGACAGGATTCTTCTAACTATGGCTACACCTTC; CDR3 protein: CASGLGLGQDSSNYGYTF
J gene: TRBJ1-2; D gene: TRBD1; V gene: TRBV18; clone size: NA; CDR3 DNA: TGTGCCAGCTCACCACCAGAGGGCGCAGGGGGATATGGCTACACCTTC; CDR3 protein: CASSPPEGAGGYGYTF
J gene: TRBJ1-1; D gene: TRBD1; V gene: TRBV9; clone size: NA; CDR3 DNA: TGTGCCAGCAGCAGACGCCCGACAGGGACCACTGAAGCTTTCTTT; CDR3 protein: CASSRRPTGTTEAFF
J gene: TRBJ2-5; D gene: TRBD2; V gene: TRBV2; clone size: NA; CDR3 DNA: TGTGCCAGCAGCCCGTTGGGGGGGAGAGACGAGACCCAGTACTTC; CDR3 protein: CASSPLGGRDETQYF
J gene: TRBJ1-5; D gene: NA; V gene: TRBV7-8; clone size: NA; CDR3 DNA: TGTGCCAGCAGCCCCCAGAATCAGCCCCAGCATTTT; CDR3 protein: CASSPQNQPQHF
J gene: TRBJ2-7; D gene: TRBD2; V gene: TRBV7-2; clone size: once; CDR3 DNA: TGTGCCAGCAGCTCAGGACTAGCGGGAGGTTCCTACGAGCAGTACTTC; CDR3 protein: CASSSGLAGGSYEQYF
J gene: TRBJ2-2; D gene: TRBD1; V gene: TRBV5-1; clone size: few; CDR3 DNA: TGCGCCAGCAGCTTGGGTCGGACAGGGATTAACACCGGGGAGCTGTTTTTT; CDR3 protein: CASSLGRTGINTGELFF
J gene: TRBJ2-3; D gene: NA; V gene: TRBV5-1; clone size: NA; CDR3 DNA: TGCGCCAGCAGCTTGGATACAGGTGGGGGGACAGATACGCAGTATTTT; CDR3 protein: CASSLDTGGGTDTQYF
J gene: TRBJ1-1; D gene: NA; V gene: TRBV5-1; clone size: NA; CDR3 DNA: TGCGCCAGCAGCTTGGGTTGGGGAGGGACTGAAGCTTTCTTT; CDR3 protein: CASSLGWGGTEAFF
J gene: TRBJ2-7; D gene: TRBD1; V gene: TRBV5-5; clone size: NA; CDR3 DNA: TGTGCCAGCAGGATCCTCCCGGGGACAGAAAACCCCCTGAAGTACTTC; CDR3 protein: CASRILPGTENPLKYF
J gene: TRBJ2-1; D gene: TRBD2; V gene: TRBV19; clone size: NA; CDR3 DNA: TGTGCCAGTAGTATAGGCGGGAGGGCCAACAATGAGCAGTTCTTC; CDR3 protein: CASSIGGRANNEQFF
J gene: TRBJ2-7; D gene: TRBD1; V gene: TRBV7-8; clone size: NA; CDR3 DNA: TGTGCCAGCATATCGAGCCCCGGGACAGGGGCGATCGGGCAGTACTTC; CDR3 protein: CASISSPGTGAIGQYF
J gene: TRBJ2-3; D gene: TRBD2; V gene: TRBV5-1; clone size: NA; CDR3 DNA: TGCGCCAGCAGCGTTAGCGGGGAGGGGACAGATACGCAGTATTTT; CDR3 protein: CASSVSGEGTDTQYF
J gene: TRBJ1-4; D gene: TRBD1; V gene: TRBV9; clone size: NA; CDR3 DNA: TGTGCCAGCAGCGGGAGGGGACAGGGGGATGAAAAACTGTTTTTT; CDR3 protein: CASSGRGQGDEKLFF
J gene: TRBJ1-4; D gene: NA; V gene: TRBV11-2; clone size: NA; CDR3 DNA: TGTGCCAGCAGCTTAGCGGGACAACGGGGCGAAAAACTGTTTTTT; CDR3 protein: CASSLAGQRGEKLFF
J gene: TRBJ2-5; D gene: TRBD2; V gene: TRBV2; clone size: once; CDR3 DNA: TGTGCCAGCAGTGCCCGTCTAGCGGGAGGGCAAGAGACCCAGTACTTC; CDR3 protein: CASSARLAGGQETQYF
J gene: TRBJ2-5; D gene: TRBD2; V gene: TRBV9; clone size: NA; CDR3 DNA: TGTGCCAGCAGCGCTGGGACTAGCCAAGAGACCCAGTACTTC; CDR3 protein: CASSAGTSQETQYF
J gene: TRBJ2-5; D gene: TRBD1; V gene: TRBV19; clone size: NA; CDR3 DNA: TGTGCCAGTAGTGAGTCCTGGGACAGTGAGGCCCAGTACTTC; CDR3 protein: CASSESWDSEAQYF
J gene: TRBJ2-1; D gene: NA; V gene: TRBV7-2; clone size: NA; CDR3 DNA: TGTGCCAGCAGCTTACAAACCGGTCGGGAATACAATGAGCAGTTCTTC; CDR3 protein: CASSLQTGREYNEQFF
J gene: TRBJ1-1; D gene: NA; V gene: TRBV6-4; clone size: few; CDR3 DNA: TGTGCCAGCATAGGACTGGACACTGAAGCTTTCTTT; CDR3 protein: CASIGLDTEAFF
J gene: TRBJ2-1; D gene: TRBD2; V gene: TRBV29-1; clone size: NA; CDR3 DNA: TGCAGCGTTGAACTGGCGGGAGGGCCCCCGCAGTTCTTC; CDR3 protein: CSVELAGGPPQFF
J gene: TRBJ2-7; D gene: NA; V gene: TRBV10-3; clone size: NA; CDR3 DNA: TGTGCCATCAGTGAGAGGGGGAACAGGGTAGAGCAGTACTTC; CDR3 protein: CAISERGNRVEQYF
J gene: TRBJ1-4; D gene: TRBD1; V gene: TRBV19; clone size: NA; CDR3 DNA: TGTGCCAGTACTGATTTGGGACAGGGGAAGGAAAAACTGTTTTTT; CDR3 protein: CASTDLGQGKEKLFF
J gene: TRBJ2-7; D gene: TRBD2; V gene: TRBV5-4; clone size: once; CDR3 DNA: TGTGCCAGCAGCTTGGCTAGCGGGAGGACCTACGAGCAGTACTTC; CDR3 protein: CASSLASGRTYEQYF
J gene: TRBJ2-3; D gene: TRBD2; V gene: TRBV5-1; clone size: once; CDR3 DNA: TGCGCCAGCAGCTTGGTTAGCGGGAGCGCAGATACGCAGTATTTT; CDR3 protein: CASSLVSGSADTQYF
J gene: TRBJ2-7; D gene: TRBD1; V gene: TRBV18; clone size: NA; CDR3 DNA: TGTGCCAGCTCACCCACCGGGACAGGGGCCGGTGAGCAGTACTTC; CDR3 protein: CASSPTGTGAGEQYF
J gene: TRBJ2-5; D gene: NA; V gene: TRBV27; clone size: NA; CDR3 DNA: TGTGCCAGCACTGGACACCCTAAATGGGAGACCCAGTACTTC; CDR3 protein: CASTGHPKWETQYF
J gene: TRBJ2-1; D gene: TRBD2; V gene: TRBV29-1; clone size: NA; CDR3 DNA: TGCAGCGTGGAGGTAGCGGGAGACGGGGAGCAGTTCTTC; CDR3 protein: CSVEVAGDGEQFF
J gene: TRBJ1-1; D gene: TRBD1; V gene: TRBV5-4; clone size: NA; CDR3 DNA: TGTGCCAGCACCCTACAGGGGGCATACACTGAAGCTTTCTTT; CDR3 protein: CASTLQGAYTEAFF
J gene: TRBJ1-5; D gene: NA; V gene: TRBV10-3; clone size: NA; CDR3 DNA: TGTGCCATCAGTGAGAATCCATACGGAGATCAGCCCCAGCATTTT; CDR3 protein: CAISENPYGDQPQHF
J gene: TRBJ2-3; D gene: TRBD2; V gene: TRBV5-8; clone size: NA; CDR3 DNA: TGTGCCAGCAGCTTAGCGGGAGGAGGCACAGATACGCAGTATTTT; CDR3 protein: CASSLAGGGTDTQYF
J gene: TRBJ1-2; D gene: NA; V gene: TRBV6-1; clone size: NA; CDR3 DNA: TGTGCCAGCAGTGAAGGGGGGCGAGGCTACACCTTC; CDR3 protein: CASSEGGRGYTF